A selection of T cell receptor beta chains follows, all from one sample in a study of PD-1 blockade in classical Hodgkin lymphoma. Assay used: immunoSEQ multiplex PCR; TCRdb lists only in-frame clones, some missing. The sample contains 10,000 to 15,000 clones, about four fifths of which appear only once. Specimen: peripheral blood mononuclear cells (PBMCs), collected at baseline. The receptors were gathered from a human donor with classical Hodgkin lymphoma. Both conserved end residues are part of each CDR3. Each record gives: CDR3 protein, J gene, V gene, CDR3 length.

CASSPRYRAGNTIYF | TRBJ1-3 | TRBV18 | 15
CASSFTAKGGAETQYF | TRBJ2-5 | TRBV7-9 | 16
CASSEGQGIIGYTF | TRBJ1-2 | TRBV2 | 14
CASSLAGGPGGRDTQYF | TRBJ2-3 | TRBV7-3 | 17
CASSTGTNSPLHF | TRBJ1-6 | TRBV19 | 13
CASSPHPGQAINNEQFF | TRBJ2-1 | TRBV19 | 17
CASSQGSSNTGELFF | TRBJ2-2 | TRBV16 | 15
CASSDGRGGPSSPQHF | TRBJ1-5 | TRBV6-1 | 16
CASSSIGKRGTEAFF | TRBJ1-1 | TRBV11-2 | 15
CASSSGTANTGELFF | TRBJ2-2 | TRBV6-5 | 15
CAIGVRNTEAFF | TRBJ1-1 | TRBV10-3 | 12
CASSATQGPTEAFF | TRBJ1-1 | TRBV19 | 14
CASSTSPTGKWGYEQYF | TRBJ2-7 | TRBV7-2 | 17
CASRRLAGGYNEQFF | TRBJ2-1 | TRBV19 | 15